Listed below are T cell receptor beta chains from one sample, sequenced in a study of CD8 T cells in ankylosing spondylitis. TCRdb recomputed calls from the 5' RACE reads with MiXCR, one row per CDR3 protein. In the table there are some 150,000 distinct CDR3 sequences, 9.5% to 12% of which are singletons. Sequencing input: blood, either unsorted or a sorted T cell fraction (not recorded which). These receptors originate from a female donor with ankylosing spondylitis or in good health (not recorded which). CDR3s include the opening cysteine and the closing phenylalanine or tryptophan. The D gene is left open where the match is weak. Expanded clones are given a class, and other clones once, few, many or no size at all.

TGCGCCAGCAGCTTAAACATACAAGAGACCCAGTACTTC,CASSLNIQETQYF,many,TRBJ2-5,NA,TRBV5-1
TGTGCCAGCAGCTTAGCGCGCGGGGAAGAATATGGCTACACCTTC,CASSLARGEEYGYTF,many,TRBJ1-2,NA,TRBV7-6
TGTGCCATCAGTGAGTCTCTAAACACCGGGGAGCTGTTTTTT,CAISESLNTGELFF,many,TRBJ2-2,NA,TRBV10-3
TGTGCCAGCAGCTTCCTACAGGGGCGGTCCTACGAGCAGTACTTC,CASSFLQGRSYEQYF,many,TRBJ2-7,TRBD1,TRBV5-4
TGTGCCACCAGCAGAGGCGGCAGTAGCTCCTACAATGAGCAGTTCTTC,CATSRGGSSSYNEQFF,many,TRBJ2-1,NA,TRBV15
TGTGCCAGCAGCTTTCCGGGACAGGGCGCGGACACCGGGGAGCTGTTTTTT,CASSFPGQGADTGELFF,few,TRBJ2-2,TRBD1,TRBV7-8
TGCAGTGGGGAGAGCTCCTATAATTCACCCCTCCACTTT,CSGESSYNSPLHF,many,TRBJ1-6,NA,TRBV20-1
TGCAGCGTCGACCGGGACAGGGGGCTTACTGAAGCTTTCTTT,CSVDRDRGLTEAFF,many,TRBJ1-1,TRBD1,TRBV29-1
TGTGCCTGCAGCCAAGTTTTGGGTCCCAGCTCCTACAATGAGCAGTTCTTC,CACSQVLGPSSYNEQFF,NA,TRBJ2-1,NA,TRBV3-1
TGCAGTGCTTCCACACAGGGGTTTATCAACGAGCAGTACTTC,CSASTQGFINEQYF,many,TRBJ2-7,TRBD1,TRBV20-1
TGCAGTGCTACGGACAGGGAGACTGGAAACACCATATATTTT,CSATDRETGNTIYF,many,TRBJ1-3,TRBD1,TRBV20-1
TGTGCCAGCAGCCAAGGCTCGGACAGGGTCACCGGGGAGCTGTTTTTT,CASSQGSDRVTGELFF,many,TRBJ2-2,TRBD1,TRBV3-1
TGCAGTGCTAGAGATCTCTGGCAGCTGAACACTGAAGCTTTCTTT,CSARDLWQLNTEAFF,once,TRBJ1-1,NA,TRBV20-1
TGTGCCAGCAGTTCACGGACAGGGCTAGGCTACACCTTC,CASSSRTGLGYTF,many,TRBJ1-2,TRBD1,TRBV12-3/TRBV12-4
TGCAGTGCTAGAGTGCAGAGGGGGGATGAAAAACTGTTTTTT,CSARVQRGDEKLFF,many,TRBJ1-4,NA,TRBV20-1
TGTGCCAGTCTAAGGGGGAGGATGGTCAATGAGCAGTTCTTC,CASLRGRMVNEQFF,NA,TRBJ2-1,NA,TRBV28
TGCACCTTTCGGCTACCCAACACCGGGGAGCTGTTTTTT,CTFRLPNTGELFF,many,TRBJ2-2,NA,TRBV29-1
TGCGCCAGCAGCTTTGAGTCCGCTAGCGCTTACAATGAGCAGTTCTTC,CASSFESASAYNEQFF,many,TRBJ2-1,NA,TRBV5-1
TGTGCCAGCAGCTCCCGACTAGATACGCAGTATTTT,CASSSRLDTQYF,many,TRBJ2-3,NA,TRBV7-2
TGCGCCAGCAGCTTGGTGGCAGGGTCGGAGCCCCAGCATTTT,CASSLVAGSEPQHF,many,TRBJ1-5,NA,TRBV5-1
TGCGCCAGCAGCTACAGGCCTGAGAACACTGAAGCTTTCTTT,CASSYRPENTEAFF,NA,TRBJ1-1,NA,TRBV5-1
TGCAGTGCTAGAGAGCCCAGCAGATTGAGGGCCAAAAACATTCAGTACTTC,CSAREPSRLRAKNIQYF,once,TRBJ2-4,NA,TRBV20-1
TGCGCCAGCAGGACCGGGACAGGGAATTGGACCGGGGAGCTGTTTTTT,CASRTGTGNWTGELFF,NA,TRBJ2-2,TRBD1,TRBV5-1
TGTGCCAGATGGAATCCGGACAGCTATGGCTACACCTTC,CARWNPDSYGYTF,NA,TRBJ1-2,NA,TRBV2
TGTGCCAGCAGCCTTACAGATCTGAACACTGAAGCTTTCTTT,CASSLTDLNTEAFF,NA,TRBJ1-1,NA,TRBV3-1
TGTGCCAGCTCACCACAAGGGAAAAGGACTGAAGCTTTCTTT,CASSPQGKRTEAFF,many,TRBJ1-1,NA,TRBV18
TGTGCCAGCAGCTTCGAAACAAGCGGCTACACCTTC,CASSFETSGYTF,NA,TRBJ1-2,NA,TRBV7-9
TGCAGCGTTGAAAAGGCCCGGGGGCAGATGAACACTGAAGCTTTCTTT,CSVEKARGQMNTEAFF,many,TRBJ1-1,NA,TRBV29-1
TGTGCCATCAGTGAGTCCCGGGGGAACGGGGAGACCCAGTACTTC,CAISESRGNGETQYF,NA,TRBJ2-5,NA,TRBV10-3
TGCGCCAGCAGCTTATCGGGACAGGGCGACAATGAGCAGTTCTTC,CASSLSGQGDNEQFF,many,TRBJ2-1,TRBD1,TRBV5-1
TGTGCCAGCAGTTCCTCTCTAGCGGGGGCTCCAGATACGCAGTATTTT,CASSSSLAGAPDTQYF,many,TRBJ2-3,TRBD2,TRBV28
TGCGCCAGCAGCCTTTCGACACTCCCTCCTTACAATGAGCAGTTCTTC,CASSLSTLPPYNEQFF,many,TRBJ2-1,NA,TRBV5-1
TGCAGCGTTGAAGGGGACAATCCCTACGAGCAGTACTTC,CSVEGDNPYEQYF,many,TRBJ2-7,NA,TRBV29-1
TGTGCCAGCAGCTCCACTAGCGGGGGAGACAATGAGCAGTTCTTC,CASSSTSGGDNEQFF,many,TRBJ2-1,TRBD2,TRBV7-9
TGTGCCAGCATGGGAGGGGAAGAGACCCAGTACTTC,CASMGGEETQYF,many,TRBJ2-5,TRBD2,TRBV12-3/TRBV12-4